The source of this T cell receptor (beta chain) is a study of shared clonotypes between healthy human individuals. General study points: Non-shared clonotypes had lower generation probabilities than those shared by all four donors.

On this clone: Its antigen remains unknown.

Germline V CDR1 and CDR2: LNHDA, SQIVND (reference sequence). V was pared by 6 bases and J by 7 bases, with 10 bases of the junction left unmatched. The CDR3 consists of 15 residues. Several immunoSEQ plates received, in even portions, the genomic DNA of each subset. Methods used by the authors: With immunoSEQ giving junction-only sequences and no quality scores, filtering differed. Only in-frame clones appear in the TCRdb table, and some are missing; sequencing was by immunoSEQ multiplex PCR. V, J and clone size are those of that table, while D and trimming were read from the DNA. This table holds around 980,000 clones, around 82% found once.

What was sequenced was memory CD4+ T cells from PBMCs. The subset was: CD45RA-negative fraction. The source is a young man in good health. Some clones in this sample may be carry-over from other donors' samples. The chain couples TRBV19 to TRBJ1-5, with TRBD1 identical over 9 bases. CDR3 amino acids: CASRKTGGAGQPQHF. The CDR3 DNA reads as TGTGCCAGTAGGAAAACAGGGGGCGCGGGACAGCCCCAGCATTTT.